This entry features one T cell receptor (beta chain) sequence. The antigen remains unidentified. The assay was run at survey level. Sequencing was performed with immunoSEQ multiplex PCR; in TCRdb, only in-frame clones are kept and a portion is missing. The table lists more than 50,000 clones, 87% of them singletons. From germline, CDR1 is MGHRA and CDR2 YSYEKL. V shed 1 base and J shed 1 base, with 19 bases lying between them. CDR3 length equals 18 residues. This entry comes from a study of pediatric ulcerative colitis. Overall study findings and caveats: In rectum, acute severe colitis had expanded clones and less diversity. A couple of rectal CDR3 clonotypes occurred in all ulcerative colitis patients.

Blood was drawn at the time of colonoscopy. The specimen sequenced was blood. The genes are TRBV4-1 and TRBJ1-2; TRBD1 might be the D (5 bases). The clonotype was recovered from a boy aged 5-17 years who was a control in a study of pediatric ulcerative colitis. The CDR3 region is CASSQVVPVSRVNYGYTF. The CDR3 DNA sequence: TGCGCCAGCAGCCAAGTGGTCCCCGTAAGCAGGGTTAACTATGGCTACACCTTC.